One TCR beta chain is described in this entry. This clone was recorded at least ten times. Its antigen is unknown. Base-call qualities are not available, and no considerably larger clone is one nucleotide away. This entry belongs to a study of shared clonotypes between healthy human individuals (dated by TCRdb to about 2020). In terms of the full investigation: The cohort included a few men and a couple of women between 18 and 49 years of age. Blood TCR repertoires of several healthy adults were deeply sequenced to estimate repertoire size and the extent of clonotype sharing between individuals. Each donor's leukapheresis produced roughly between roughly 0.85 and 10 billion PBMCs. Different laboratories and diverse techniques were used to prepare libraries and sequence TCR repertoires, to increase sequencing depth and limit assay-specific biases. For each donor, three plates each were used for CD4 naive and CD4 memory, two plates were used for CD8 naive, and one plate was used for CD8 memory. Results and caveats for the whole study, not just this receptor: Naive subsets generally had larger estimated clonotype richness than memory subsets. Sharing across a handful of donors was observed for approximately 5% of naive CD4, 3% to 3.5% of naive CD8, 2.3% of memory CD4, and around 0.4% of memory CD8 clonotypes. Incomplete sequencing was indicated by rarefaction of sorted-subset datasets, despite the large sequencing depth. Sampling was restricted to blood, and TCR repertoires in tissues likely differ from the TCR repertoires found in blood. Based on pairwise subsampling, the degree of clonotype sharing among donors was expected to be affected by sequencing depth. Higher generation probabilities were observed for clonotypes shared by all four sorted-subset donors than for non-shared clonotypes. The genetic and exposure-history diversity represented was limited by the small number of donors.

From a lookup of the germline V gene, CDR1 and CDR2 are SGHRS and YFSETQ. From the cysteine through the phenylalanine, the CDR3 covers 16 amino acids. Only the CDR3 region is kept as DNA, spanning 48 bases read in frame from base 1. The V end loses 0 bases and the J end loses 6 bases, and a stretch of 19 bases separates them. Using the deep immunoSEQ assay, multiplex PCR amplified TCR CDR3 regions from genomic DNA. For each cell subset, the extracted genomic DNA was distributed evenly across all wells of several immunoSEQ 96-well plates, and each plate served as one replicate. For sorted subsets, each replicate PCR was loaded with approximately 190 ng genomic DNA, equivalent to some 27,000 T cell genomes. Purified libraries were quantified with a Qubit 3.0 fluorometer, sized on a Bioanalyzer 2100, and re-quantified with the KAPA Library Quantification kit. Every immunoSEQ 96-well plate was sequenced on a separate single-read 150-cycle Illumina NextSeq 550 flow cell. The authors' analysis ran thus. The immunoSEQ output contained only junctional sequences without quality scores, so filtering could not match that applied to full-length reads. To assign V/J genes and CDR3, sequences were annotated using PyIR, a Python wrapper for IgBLAST v1.9, with IMGT germline references. Reads were removed for weak V/J assignments (E-value above 1e-6), missing CDR3, stop codons, out-of-frame junctions, or ambiguous translated residues. V3J clonotypes were defined as sequences sharing an identical inferred V gene, J gene, and CDR3 amino acid sequence. The percentage overlap between two repertoires was calculated by dividing the number of shared unique clonotypes by the size of the smaller repertoire. Richness of each repertoire was evaluated using RTK rarefaction, the Chao1 estimator, and Recon v2.1 estimates of unobserved clonotypes. OLGA was used to compute generation probabilities for all TCRbeta clonotypes that the gDNA method yielded from four donors. TCRdb limited this immuneACCESS table to in-frame rearrangements with V and J called. A share of clones is missing; checked studies link under half to unresolved V genes, and the rest is unexplained. The DNA was the basis for D and trimming; V, J and clone size are from that table. This sample has millions of clones in its table, and 85% to 95% of those were observed once. The top ten clones comprise approximately 0.13% of the sample.

The donors were healthy, HIV-negative adults with no recently reported acute infections or vaccinations. Only Caucasian adults living in Nashville, Tennessee, USA were represented among the donors. CD4+ T cells were enriched by magnetic negative selection, after which naive cells were positively selected on CD45RA and the negative fraction was taken as the memory subset. Blood was obtained by leukapheresis, after which PBMCs were separated by Ficoll-Histopaque density gradient centrifugation and cryopreserved in liquid nitrogen vapor phase. Analytical flow cytometry was used to check the purity and quantity of every magnetically sorted T cell population. From each sorted fraction, genomic DNA was isolated and quantified by UV absorbance on a Nanodrop 2000c.

This TCR derives from a young man in good health. In this chain, TRBV5-1 is recombined with TRBJ2-7, with TRBD1 as a weak D call on 6 bases. The source material was naive CD4+ T cells sorted from blood. Explained via the paper, the cell subset or site label denotes: CD45RA+ positively selected. The bases read TGCGCCAGCAGCTTGGCTATGGGTACAGGGCGAGGCGAGCAGTACTTC. Its coded protein is CASSLAMGTGRGEQYF.